This T cell receptor beta chain is from a study of lymphopenia after photon versus proton radiotherapy. Overall study findings and caveats: After lymphocyte nadir, photon-treated repertoires showed oligoclonal expansion, especially CD8+ Temra. Under photons, naive T cells and diversity fell while effector/memory populations rose. Post-nadir TCR diversity decline inversely tracked overall survival among those who died.

Clones were read by immunoSEQ multiplex PCR, and TCRdb kept only the in-frame ones, dropping some. Among about 22,000 clones listed, approximately 90% were seen once. The germline CDR1 and CDR2 sequences are SQVTM and ANQGSEA. The CDR3 length is 13 residues. The V and J ends lost 4 bases and 1 base respectively, with 11 bases between them. This clone was seen only once. What it binds is not known. The input for sequencing was peripheral blood, taken from a patient treated with proton-based radiotherapy. The rearrangement joins TRBV29-1 to TRBJ2-7; maybe TRBD2 (5 bases). The TCR comes from a man older than 75 with esophageal cancer. As DNA, the CDR3 is TGCAGCGTTGCCGGGGATTTTTCCTACGAGCAGTACTTC. Its translation: CSVAGDFSYEQYF.